The 21 T cell receptor beta chains given below trace back to one sample, sequenced in a study of identifying expanded T cells in peripheral blood. Generated by immunoSEQ multiplex PCR, the TCRdb table keeps only in-frame clones and is missing some. This sample has about 78,000 clones, with about 88% found just once. Input material: blood. The source is a person aged 18 to 69 in good health.

The chain carries TRBV6-1 and TRBJ2-7, with 10 bases that match TRBD1. The CDR3 is 15 amino acids. CDR1 MNHNS and CDR2 SASEGT come from the germline V gene. V trimming: 11 bases; J trimming: 5 bases; junction bases outside the gene matches: 15. CDR3 coding DNA: TGTGCCTCCAAAATAGGGGGACAGGGGTTCAACGAGCAGTACTTC. It encodes CASKIGGQGFNEQYF.

The V gene is TRBV29-1, the J gene TRBJ1-1; tentative D call: TRBD1 (6 bases). V was cut by 4 bases and J by 4 bases, with 22 bases left in between. Per the germline V gene, CDR1 is SQVTM and CDR2 is ANQGSEA. CDR3 length equals 16 residues. The CDR3 nucleotides are TGCAGCGTTGTGGTTTCGGGGGCGCAATGGTCCACTGAAGCTTTCTTT. Protein product: CSVVVSGAQWSTEAFF.

This clone has only one observation. V usage is TRBV4-3 and J usage is TRBJ2-7; D uncertain. Germline CDR1 and CDR2: LGHNA and YSLEER. CDR3 length: 15 amino acids. V lost 0 bases and J lost 3, with 12 bases in between. CDR3 protein: CASSQDPLYNYEQYF. In DNA, the CDR3 is TGCGCCAGCAGCCAAGATCCCCTTTACAACTACGAGCAGTACTTC.

The rearrangement links TRBV6-5 to TRBJ1-5; no clear D. The CDR3 consists of 15 residues. V dropped 0 bases and J dropped 3 bases, with 9 bases sitting between them. Looked up from germline, CDR1 is MNHEY and CDR2 is SVGAGI. The CDR3 region is CASSYSAGLNQPQHF. The CDR3 DNA is TGTGCCAGCAGTTACTCGGCAGGCCTCAATCAGCCCCAGCATTTT.

V is TRBV5-1 and J is TRBJ2-7; D may be TRBD2 (5 bases). Trimming took 7 bases from V and 4 from J, leaving 15 bases between them. Germline V gene lookup returns CDR1 SGHRS and CDR2 YFSETQ. The CDR3 spans 13 residues. CDR3 protein: CASQTSSGYEQYF. The DNA for the CDR3 is TGCGCCAGCCAGACAAGTTCGGGGTACGAGCAGTACTTC.

This chain links TRBV21-1 with TRBJ2-5. TRBV21-1 is labeled a pseudogene. This CDR3 has 17 amino acids. CDR3 sequence reads: CASSKFIWGKGEETQYF. CDR3 sequence (DNA): TGTGCCAGCAGCAAATTCATCTGGGGGAAAGGAGAAGAGACCCAGTACTTC.

This sequence joins TRBV19 and TRBJ1-5, with D perhaps TRBD1 (6 bases). The germline V gene has CDR1 LNHDA and CDR2 SQIVND (reference sequence). V lost 2 bases and J 9 bases, leaving 17 bases between the germline ends. The CDR3 covers 15 residues. CDR3 DNA sequence: TGTGCCAGTAGTATATTTGCGGGGGGCCTGGGGCCCCAGCATTTT. This gives the protein CASSIFAGGLGPQHF. Together with reference TRBV19 and TRBJ1-5, the CDR3 gives the full variable domain: DGGITQSPKYLFRKEGQNVTLSCEQNLNHDAMYWYRQDPGQGLRLIYYSQIVNDFQKGDIAEGYSVSREKKESFPLTVTSAQKNPTAFYLCASSIFAGGLGPQHFGDGTRLSIL.

This chain links TRBV4-1 with TRBJ1-3, with D possibly TRBD1 on 6 matching bases. Germline assignment: CDR1 MGHRA and CDR2 YSYEKL. CDR3 length: 16 amino acids. V lost 3 bases to trimming and J lost 0 bases, with 12 bases between them. This CDR3 is CASSQPGQSSGNTIYF. Here the CDR3 DNA reads TGCGCCAGCAGCCAGCCAGGACAGAGCTCTGGAAACACCATATATTTT.

This clone came up once. The rearrangement uses TRBV7-2 and TRBJ2-7; 10 nucleotides line up with TRBD1. The CDR3 is made up of 14 amino acids. The germline V gene has CDR1 SGHTA and CDR2 FQGNSA. J lost 7 bases, V lost 5 bases, and 8 bases had no gene match. CDR3 bases: TGTGCCAGCAGCGTTAGACAGGGGGCACGGGAGCAGTACTTC. This encodes CASSVRQGAREQYF.

This chain joins TRBV20-1 and TRBJ1-2, with D unresolved. Trimming left V 1 base short and J 6 bases short, with 3 bases between. The length of the CDR3 is 10 residues. Germline CDR1 reads DFQATT; CDR2 reads SNEGSKA (reference sequence). DNA for the CDR3: TGCAGTGCTAGAGTTAATGGCTACACCTTC. Protein sequence: CSARVNGYTF.

This chain links TRBV10-3 with TRBJ1-1, with D uncertain. Germline V gene lookup returns CDR1 ENHRY and CDR2 SYGVKD. With 10 bases removed from V and 2 bases from J, the gap between germline ends came to 14 bases. This CDR3 has 13 residues. The CDR3 reads CANRRDLNTEAFF. The CDR3 DNA follows: TGTGCCAACAGACGGGATCTCAACACTGAAGCTTTCTTT.

This clone is a singleton in its sample. The V and J genes are TRBV7-9 and TRBJ2-3; 9 positions match TRBD2. From germline, CDR1 is SEHNR and CDR2 FQNEAQ (reference sequence). The CDR3 spans 15 residues. The V gene end was trimmed by 8 bases and the J gene end by 6 bases; junction bases not matched to a gene: 12. CDR3 nucleotide sequence: TGTGCCAGCGGTCCGCCCCGCGCGGGGGGGGATACGCAGTATTTT. This translates into CASGPPRAGGDTQYF.

The genes are TRBV18 and TRBJ2-7, with D maybe TRBD1 (5 bases). The CDR3 covers 14 residues. Between the trimmed V and J ends, which lost 4 bases and 6 bases, there was a span of 16 bases. The germline CDR1 and CDR2 sequences are KGHSH and LQKENI. The CDR3 protein is CASSLNYQGGEQYF. The CDR3 region has the DNA TGTGCCAGCTCACTCAACTACCAGGGCGGCGAGCAGTACTTC.

The chain is built from TRBV4-2 and TRBJ1-4; perhaps TRBD1 as D (6 bases). Germline assignment: CDR1 LGHNA and CDR2 YNFKEQ. V shed 0 bases and J shed 7 bases, with 9 bases lying between them. The CDR3 loop spans 14 amino acids. The chain's CDR3 is CASSQEGAREKLFF. The CDR3 region has the DNA TGTGCCAGCAGCCAAGAGGGGGCGCGTGAAAAACTGTTTTTT.

The chain couples TRBV27 to TRBJ2-7, with a tentative D call TRBD2 (6 bases). Germline-derived CDR1 and CDR2 are MNHEY and SMNVEV (reference sequence). This CDR3 has 16 residues. The V end was cut by 3 bases, the J end by 0 bases, with 15 bases between. The CDR3 DNA follows: TGTGCCAGCAGTTTGTATCAGGCGGGATTCTCCTACGAGCAGTACTTC. Translating it yields CASSLYQAGFSYEQYF.

The rearrangement links TRBV15 to TRBJ2-2; 7 bases match TRBD1. The CDR3 totals 17 residues. Germline V gene sequence: CDR1 LNHNV, CDR2 YYDKDF (reference sequence). V shed 3 bases and J 0 bases; nucleotides not matched to a gene: 7. The CDR3 bases are TGTGCCACCAGCAGGGACAGGCTAGGGGCGAACACCGGGGAGCTGTTTTTT. Its translation: CATSRDRLGANTGELFF.

This chain uses TRBV6-5 with TRBJ1-5; 7 bases are shared with TRBD1. This CDR3 is 13 amino acids long. Germline loops: CDR1 MNHEY, CDR2 SVGAGI. The V gene end was trimmed by 3 bases and the J gene end by 6 bases; junction bases not matched to a gene: 2. CDR3 in DNA: TGTGCCAGCAGTTATTACAGGGGTCAGCCCCAGCATTTT. This translates into CASSYYRGQPQHF.

The rearrangement joins TRBV25-1 to TRBJ1-6; TRBD1 agrees at 7 bases. V was clipped by 5 bases and J by 5 bases; unmatched bases: 6. Germline V gives CDR1 MGHDK, CDR2 SYGVNS. The CDR3 totals 15 residues. CDR3 sequence: CASSPGQADNSPLHF. The CDR3 DNA follows: TGTGCCAGCAGTCCTGGACAGGCGGATAATTCACCCCTCCACTTT.

This clone was seen just once. The rearrangement uses TRBV14 and TRBJ1-1; no reliable D call. Germline V CDR1 and CDR2: SGHDN, FVKESK. With 3 bases removed from V and 1 base from J, the gap between germline ends came to 12 bases. The CDR3 has 15 residues. Here the CDR3 reads CASSHGRGSNTEAFF. CDR3 in DNA: TGTGCCAGCAGCCATGGGCGGGGTTCGAACACTGAAGCTTTCTTT.

The chain combines TRBV28 with TRBJ2-2; possibly TRBD1 for D (5 bases). The CDR3 is 15 residues long. Between the trimmed V and J ends, which lost 3 bases and 5 bases, there was a span of 13 bases. Per the germline V gene, CDR1 is MDHEN and CDR2 is SYDVKM. Here the CDR3 reads CASSFPREVTGELFF. CDR3 in DNA: TGTGCCAGCAGTTTCCCCAGGGAAGTAACCGGGGAGCTGTTTTTT.

V is TRBV5-4 and J is TRBJ2-7; tentative D call: TRBD2 (7 bases). V lost 4 bases and J 3 bases, leaving 17 bases between the germline ends. Germline CDR1 reads SGHNT; CDR2 reads YYREEE (reference sequence). This CDR3 contains 15 residues. The CDR3 DNA reads as TGTGCCAGCAGCCCGGGGGCAGGGGACTACTACGAGCAGTACTTC. This sequence encodes CASSPGAGDYYEQYF.